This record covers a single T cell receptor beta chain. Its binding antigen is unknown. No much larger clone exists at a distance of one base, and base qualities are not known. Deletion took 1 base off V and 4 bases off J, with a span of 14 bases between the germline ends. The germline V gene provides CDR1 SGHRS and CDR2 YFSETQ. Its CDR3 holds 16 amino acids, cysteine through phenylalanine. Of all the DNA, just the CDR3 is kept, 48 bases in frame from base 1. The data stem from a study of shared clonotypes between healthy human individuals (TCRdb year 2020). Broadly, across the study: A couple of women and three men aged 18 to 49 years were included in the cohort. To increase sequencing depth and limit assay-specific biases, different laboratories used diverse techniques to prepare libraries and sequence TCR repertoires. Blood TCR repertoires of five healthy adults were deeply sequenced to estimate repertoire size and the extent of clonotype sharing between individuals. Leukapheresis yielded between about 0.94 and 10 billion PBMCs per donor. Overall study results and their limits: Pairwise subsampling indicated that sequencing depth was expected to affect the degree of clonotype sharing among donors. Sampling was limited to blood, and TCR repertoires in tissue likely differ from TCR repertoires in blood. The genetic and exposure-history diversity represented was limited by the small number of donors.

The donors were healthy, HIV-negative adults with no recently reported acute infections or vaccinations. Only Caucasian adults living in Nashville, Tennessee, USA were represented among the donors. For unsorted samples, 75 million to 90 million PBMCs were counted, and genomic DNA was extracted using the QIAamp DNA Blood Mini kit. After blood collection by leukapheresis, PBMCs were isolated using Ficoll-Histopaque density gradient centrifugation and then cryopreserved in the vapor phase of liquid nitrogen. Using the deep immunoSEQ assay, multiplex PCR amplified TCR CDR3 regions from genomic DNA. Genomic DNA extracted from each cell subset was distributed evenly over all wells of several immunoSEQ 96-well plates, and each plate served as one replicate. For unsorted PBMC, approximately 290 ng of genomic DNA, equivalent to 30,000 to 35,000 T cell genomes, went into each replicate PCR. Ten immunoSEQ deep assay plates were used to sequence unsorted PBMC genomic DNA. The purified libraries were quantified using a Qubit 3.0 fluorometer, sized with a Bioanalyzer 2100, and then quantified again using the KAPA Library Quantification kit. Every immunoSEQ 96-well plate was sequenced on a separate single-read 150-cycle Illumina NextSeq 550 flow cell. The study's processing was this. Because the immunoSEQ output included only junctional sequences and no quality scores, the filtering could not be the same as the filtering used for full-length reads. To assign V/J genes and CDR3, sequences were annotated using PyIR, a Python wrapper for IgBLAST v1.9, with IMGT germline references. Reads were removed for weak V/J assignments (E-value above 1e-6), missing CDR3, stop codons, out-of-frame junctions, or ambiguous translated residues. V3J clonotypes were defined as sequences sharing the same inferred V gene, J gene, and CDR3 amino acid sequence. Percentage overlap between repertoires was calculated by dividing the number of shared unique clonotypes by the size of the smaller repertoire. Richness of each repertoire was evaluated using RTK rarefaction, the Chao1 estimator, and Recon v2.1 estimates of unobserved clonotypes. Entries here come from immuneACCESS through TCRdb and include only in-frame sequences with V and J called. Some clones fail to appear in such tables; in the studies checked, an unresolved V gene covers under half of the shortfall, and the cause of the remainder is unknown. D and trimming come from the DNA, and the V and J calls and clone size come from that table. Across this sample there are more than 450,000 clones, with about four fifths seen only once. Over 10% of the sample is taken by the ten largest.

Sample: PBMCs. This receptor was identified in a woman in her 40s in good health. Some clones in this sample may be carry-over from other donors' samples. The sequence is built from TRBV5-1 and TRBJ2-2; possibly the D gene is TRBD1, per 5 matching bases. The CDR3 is CASSLTDSRVTGELFF. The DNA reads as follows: TGCGCCAGCAGCTTGACCGACAGCAGAGTCACCGGGGAGCTGTTTTTT.